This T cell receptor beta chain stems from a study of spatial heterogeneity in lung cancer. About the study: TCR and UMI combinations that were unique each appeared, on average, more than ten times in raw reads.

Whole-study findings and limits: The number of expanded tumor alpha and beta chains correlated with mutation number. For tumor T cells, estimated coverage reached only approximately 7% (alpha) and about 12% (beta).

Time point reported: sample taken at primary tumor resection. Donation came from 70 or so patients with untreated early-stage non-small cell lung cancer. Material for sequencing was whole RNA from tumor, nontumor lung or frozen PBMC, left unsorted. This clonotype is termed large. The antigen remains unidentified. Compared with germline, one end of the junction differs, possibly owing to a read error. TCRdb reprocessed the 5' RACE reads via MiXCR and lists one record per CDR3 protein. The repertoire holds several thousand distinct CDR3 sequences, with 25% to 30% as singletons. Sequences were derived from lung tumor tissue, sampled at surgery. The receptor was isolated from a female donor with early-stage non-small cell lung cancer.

CDR3 nucleotide sequence: TGCAGCGTTGAAGGCGCGGGACAGCTTATCTTC. This codes for CSVEGAGQLIF. V and J are TRBV29-1 and TRBJ2-5, with a weak D call TRBD1 (7 bases). This CDR3 is built from 11 residues. Germline values: CDR1 SQVTM, CDR2 ANQGSEA.